The present TCR beta chain was sequenced within a study of metastatic and nonmetastatic thyroid tumors. In the study overall: Repertoires from blood and tumor or nodule tissue of malignant and benign thyroid patients were compared.

Study results and limitations: Patients with malignant thyroid tumors reportedly had significantly higher TCR beta diversity than those with benign nodules, in blood and tumor.

All patients were treatment-naive before thyroid surgery. Germline values: CDR1 MGHRA, CDR2 YSYEKL. The CDR3 sequence is 14 residues long. Trimming removed 4 bases from V and 4 bases from J, with 14 bases in between. This clone was observed at least ten times. As yet, its antigen is unknown. In the source study's methods: CDR3 differences across clinicopathological groups were used to build a distant-metastasis classifier for papillary thyroid cancer. TCRdb reprocessed the PCR reads via MiXCR. The V and J calls were determined by TCRdb, not by the authors. The sample yields some 40,000 clones, less than 15% seen once.

The chain employs TRBV4-1 and TRBJ2-7, with D tentatively TRBD2 (6 bases). Sequencing input: blood. The TCR was taken from a female donor with papillary thyroid cancer or a benign thyroid nodule (not recorded which). Some clones in this sample may be carry-over from other donors' samples. The CDR3 DNA is TGCGCCAGCAGCCCTCGGGACTCGACTTACGAGCAGTACTTC. As protein: CASSPRDSTYEQYF.